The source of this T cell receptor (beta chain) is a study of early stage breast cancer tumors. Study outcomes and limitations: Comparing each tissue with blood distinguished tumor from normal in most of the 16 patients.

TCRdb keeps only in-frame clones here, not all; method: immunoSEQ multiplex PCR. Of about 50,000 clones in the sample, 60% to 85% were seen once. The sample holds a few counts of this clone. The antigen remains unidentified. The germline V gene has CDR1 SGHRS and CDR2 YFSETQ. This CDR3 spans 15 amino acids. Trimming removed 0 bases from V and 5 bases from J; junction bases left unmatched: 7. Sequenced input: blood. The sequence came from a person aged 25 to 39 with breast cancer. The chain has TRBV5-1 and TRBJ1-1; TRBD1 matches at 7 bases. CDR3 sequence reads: CASSLGTGGETEAFF. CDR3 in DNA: TGCGCCAGCAGCTTGGGGACAGGCGGGGAGACTGAAGCTTTCTTT.